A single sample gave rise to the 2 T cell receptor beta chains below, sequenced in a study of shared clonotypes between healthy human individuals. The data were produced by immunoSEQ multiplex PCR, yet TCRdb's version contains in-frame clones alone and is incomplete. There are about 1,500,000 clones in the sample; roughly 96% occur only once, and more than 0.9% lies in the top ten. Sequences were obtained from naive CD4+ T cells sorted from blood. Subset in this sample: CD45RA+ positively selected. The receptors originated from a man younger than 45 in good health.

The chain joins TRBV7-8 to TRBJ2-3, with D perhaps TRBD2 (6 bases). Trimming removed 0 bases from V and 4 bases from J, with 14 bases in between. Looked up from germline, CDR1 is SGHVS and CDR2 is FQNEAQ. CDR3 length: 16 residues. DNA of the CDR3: TGTGCCAGCAGCTTAGCGCGGGGTAGCGCCTCAGATACGCAGTATTTT. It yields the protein CASSLARGSASDTQYF.

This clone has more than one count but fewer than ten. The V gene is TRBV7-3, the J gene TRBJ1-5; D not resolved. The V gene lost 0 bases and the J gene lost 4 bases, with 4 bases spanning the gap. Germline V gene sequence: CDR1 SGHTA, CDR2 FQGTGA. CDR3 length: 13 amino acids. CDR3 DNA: TGTGCCAGCAGCTTAACGGTTAATCAGCCCCAGCATTTT. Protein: CASSLTVNQPQHF. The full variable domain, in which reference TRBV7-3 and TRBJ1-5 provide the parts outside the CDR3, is GAGVSQTPSNKVTEKGKYVELRCDPISGHTALYWYRQSLGQGPEFLIYFQGTGAADDSGLPNDRFFAVRPEGSVSTLKIQRTERGDSAVYLCASSLTVNQPQHFGDGTRLSIL.